Presented here are 21 T cell receptor beta chains from one specimen sequenced in a study of beta chain features in type 1 diabetes. Regarding the study as a whole: Type 1 diabetes patients had moderately but significantly shorter TCRB CDR3s in all four CD4+ subsets.

What these receptors recognize is not known. Of the isolated RNA, all was reverse transcribed, and so the sequenced material was expressed TCRB transcripts. Measured with immunoSEQ multiplex PCR; TCRdb has only the in-frame clones, and not every one. The sample has roughly 300,000 clones; roughly an eighth are singletons. Sequencing input: naive CD4+ T cells from blood. Source of these receptors: a young man with type 1 diabetes.

The chain couples TRBV5-6 to TRBJ2-1; D may correspond to TRBD1 or TRBD2 (5 bases each). The CDR3 is 14 residues long. Trimming shortened V by 5 bases and J by 0 bases, and 9 bases separated the two germline ends. The V gene's germline CDR1 is SGHDT and CDR2 YYEEEE. CDR3 amino acids: CASRLRGSYNEQFF. The CDR3 DNA sequence: TGTGCCAGCAGGTTGAGGGGCTCCTACAATGAGCAGTTCTTC.

The chain recombines TRBV5-6 with TRBJ2-5; D remains unclear. The CDR3 extends over 14 amino acids. Germline values: CDR1 SGHDT, CDR2 YYEEEE. The V and J ends lost 0 bases and 1 base respectively, with 7 bases between them. The CDR3 DNA sequence: TGTGCCAGCAGCTTGGGGTCAGTCCAAGAGACCCAGTACTTC. Protein sequence: CASSLGSVQETQYF.

The sample holds a few counts of this clone. This chain links TRBV5-4 with TRBJ2-1; the match to TRBD1 covers 12 bases. Germline CDR1 and CDR2: SGHNT and YYREEE (reference sequence). CDR3 length: 16 residues. V lost 4 bases to trimming and J lost 8 bases; unmatched junction nucleotides: 10. The CDR3 DNA reads TGTGCCAGCAGCCCAGGGACAGGGGGCGTGAGGTATGAGCAGTTCTTC. This encodes CASSPGTGGVRYEQFF.

This chain links TRBV30 with TRBJ2-5; D remains unclear. Germline V gene sequence: CDR1 GTSNPN, CDR2 SVGIG (reference sequence). V lost 4 bases and J lost 2, with 11 bases in between. This CDR3 is 13 amino acids long. As DNA, the CDR3 is TGTGCCTGGAATGTTGGCAGTCAAGAGACCCAGTACTTC. Its translation is CAWNVGSQETQYF.

The rearrangement links TRBV29-1 to TRBJ1-4; 8 nucleotides align to TRBD1. Germline values: CDR1 SQVTM, CDR2 ANQGSEA. This CDR3 is 13 amino acids long. V shed 7 bases, J shed 8 bases, and the junction held 9 bases outside the gene matches. CDR3 DNA sequence: TGCAGCGCTCAGACAGGGGCGAACGAAAAACTGTTTTTT. This codes for CSAQTGANEKLFF.

There are a few counts of this clone. The CDR3 protein is CSVSRGPNEQYF. The CDR3 DNA reads as TGCAGCGTTTCCAGGGGACCAAACGAGCAGTACTTC. The J gene is TRBJ2-7, the V gene TRBV29-1; weak D call: TRBD1 (6 bases). CDR1 and CDR2 (germline): SQVTM, ANQGSEA. Trimming took 5 bases from V and 5 from J, leaving 13 bases between them. The CDR3 totals 12 residues.

This chain joins TRBV25-1 and TRBJ2-5, with 7 bases matching TRBD1. This CDR3 is 14 amino acids long. V shed 4 bases, J shed 5 bases, and the junction held 7 bases outside the gene matches. The germline V gene has CDR1 MGHDK and CDR2 SYGVNS. The CDR3 loop reads CASSALTGLETQYF. The CDR3 nucleotides read TGTGCCAGCAGTGCCCTGACAGGGTTGGAGACCCAGTACTTC.

This clone appeared a few times. This sequence joins TRBV9 and TRBJ1-1; D is perhaps TRBD1 (5 bases). The ends were cut back, 4 bases at V and 6 bases at J, with 22 bases in the middle. Germline V gene sequence: CDR1 SGDLS, CDR2 YYNGEE. CDR3 length: 16 residues. The CDR3 is CASSPYYSRGDAEAFF. In nucleotides, the CDR3 is TGTGCCAGCAGCCCGTATTACAGCCGGGGGGATGCTGAAGCTTTCTTT.

This clone has just a few counts. The chain recombines TRBV2 with TRBJ2-3; no definite D call. The CDR3 covers 12 residues. The germline CDR1 and CDR2 sequences are SNHLY and FYNNEI. V was pared by 2 bases and J by 9 bases, with 9 bases between. The CDR3 here is CASSESEHTQYF. The CDR3 DNA reads as TGTGCCAGCAGTGAAAGTGAGCACACGCAGTATTTT.

The genes are TRBV27 and TRBJ2-5; 7 bases align to TRBD2. J lost 7 bases, V lost 6 bases, and 8 bases had no gene match. The CDR3 totals 13 residues. Looked up from germline, CDR1 is MNHEY and CDR2 is SMNVEV (reference sequence). The CDR3 DNA sequence: TGTGCCAGCAGCCCTAGCGGATTTGGGACCCAGTACTTC. It specifies CASSPSGFGTQYF.

This clone was found a few times. V usage is TRBV19 and J usage is TRBJ2-1; 9 bases line up with TRBD1. Trimming removed 5 bases from V and 5 bases from J; junction bases left unmatched: 4. The CDR3 sequence is 14 residues long. Per germline, CDR1 LNHDA and CDR2 SQIVND (reference sequence). CDR3 nucleotides: TGTGCCAGTAGTGTCGACAGGGGGGACAATGAGCAGTTCTTC. It specifies CASSVDRGDNEQFF.

This CDR3 is CSVRVFGELFF. Written as DNA, the CDR3 is TGCAGCGTCAGGGTATTTGGGGAGCTGTTTTTT. J is TRBJ2-2 and V is TRBV29-1; tentative D call: TRBD1 (5 bases). CDR1 and CDR2 (germline): SQVTM, ANQGSEA. The CDR3 is made up of 11 amino acids. V shed 6 bases and J shed 8 bases, with 10 bases lying between them.

The CDR3 region has the DNA TGTGCCAGCAGCCCCAGGATTAGCGGGAAGAATGAGCAGTTCTTC. It is translated as CASSPRISGKNEQFF. The rearrangement uses TRBV7-2 and TRBJ2-1; 8 bases are a match to TRBD2. V shed 5 bases and J 7 bases; nucleotides not matched to a gene: 10. Per the germline V gene, CDR1 is SGHTA and CDR2 is FQGNSA. The CDR3 length is 15 residues.

The rearrangement joins TRBV2 to TRBJ2-2; TRBD1 matches at 7 bases. Germline assignment: CDR1 SNHLY and CDR2 FYNNEI. The CDR3 runs 17 residues. The V segment lost 7 bases and the J segment 4 bases; nucleotides outside the gene matches: 15. The CDR3 loop reads CASTPRSGRGSTGELFF. The CDR3 DNA reads as TGTGCCAGCACCCCCCGGTCGGGCAGGGGGTCCACCGGGGAGCTGTTTTTT.

A few counts support this clone. CDR3 loop: CSVRSAVTDTQYF. DNA of the CDR3: TGCAGCGTCCGATCAGCGGTTACAGATACGCAGTATTTT. V is TRBV29-1 and J is TRBJ2-3, with a weak D call TRBD2 (5 bases). The CDR3 runs 13 residues. CDR1 and CDR2 (germline): SQVTM, ANQGSEA. Trimming took off 6 bases at V and 3 bases at J, with 13 bases between the two ends.

The V and J genes are TRBV5-1 and TRBJ1-2; TRBD1 matches at 7 bases. Looked up from germline, CDR1 is SGHRS and CDR2 is YFSETQ. CDR3 length: 14 residues. The V gene end was trimmed by 0 bases and the J gene end by 5 bases; junction bases not matched to a gene: 4. CDR3 sequence reads: CASSLGGTEYGYTF. CDR3 nucleotides: TGCGCCAGCAGCTTGGGAGGGACAGAATATGGCTACACCTTC.

V and J are TRBV5-1 and TRBJ1-2; D perhaps matches TRBD1 (6 bases). V lost 4 bases, J lost 6 bases, and 19 bases lay in between. The CDR3 consists of 15 residues. CDR1 is SGHRS and CDR2 is YFSETQ in the germline V gene. CDR3 bases: TGCGCCAGCAGCAACGGTCTACAGGGTGAAAATGGCTACACCTTC. It codes for CASSNGLQGENGYTF.

The rearrangement uses TRBV11-2 and TRBJ2-1; 9 nucleotides align to TRBD2. The V gene end was trimmed by 3 bases and the J gene end by 10 bases; junction bases not matched to a gene: 7. The CDR3 loop spans 14 amino acids. CDR1 is SGHAT and CDR2 is FQNNGV in the germline V gene. In DNA form, the CDR3 reads TGTGCCAGCAGCTTTGCCCCTAGCGGGAAGGAGCAGTTCTTC. Encoded protein: CASSFAPSGKEQFF.

This clone appeared a single time. The chain uses TRBV11-1 and TRBJ1-3; 9 bases align to TRBD1. This CDR3 is 16 amino acids long. CDR1 and CDR2 from the germline V gene are SGHAT and FQDESV (reference sequence). The J segment lost 3 bases and the V segment lost 5 bases, leaving 8 bases of the junction unmatched. CDR3 in DNA: TGTGCCAGCAGCCTCCGGACAGGGGTTTTTGGAAACACCATATATTTT. It specifies CASSLRTGVFGNTIYF.

This clone occurred many times. The rearrangement links TRBV29-1 to TRBJ2-6, with D possibly TRBD2 on 6 matching bases. The V end was cut by 4 bases, the J end by 3 bases, with 10 bases between. Germline V gene data show CDR1 as SQVTM and CDR2 as ANQGSEA. CDR3 length: 14 amino acids. Here the CDR3 reads CSVGGVIGANVLTF. The CDR3 DNA reads TGCAGCGTTGGCGGGGTAATTGGGGCCAACGTCCTGACTTTC.

This rearrangement joins TRBV7-9 to TRBJ2-1; 9 bases line up with TRBD2. Germline CDR1 SEHNR, CDR2 FQNEAQ (reference sequence). The CDR3 is 16 residues long. Losses at the gene ends were 7 bases for V and 5 bases for J; bases not matched to a gene: 12. CDR3 residues: CASNPEGTSSNNEQFF. CDR3 in DNA: TGTGCCAGCAACCCTGAAGGGACTAGCAGTAACAATGAGCAGTTCTTC.